The 13 T cell receptor beta chains below all came from one sample that was sequenced in a study of beta chain features in type 1 diabetes. General observations from the study: For Type 1 diabetes patients, all four CD4+ subsets carried TCRB CDR3s that were moderately but significantly shorter.

Expressed TCRB transcripts got sequenced, as all isolated RNA was reverse transcribed. Only in-frame clones appear in the TCRdb table, and some are missing; sequencing was by immunoSEQ multiplex PCR. The table lists about 700,000 clones, 10% to 15% of them singletons. Antigens for these TCRs are unknown. The specimen was naive CD4+ T cells from blood. All receptors come from a man aged 18-30 years with type 1 diabetes.

CDR3 sequence: CASSQGTAYSTQYF. The DNA for the CDR3 is TGTGCCAGCAGCCAAGGTACAGCATATTCGACCCAGTACTTC. The V gene is TRBV14, the J gene TRBJ2-5; no definite D call. Germline CDR1 reads SGHDN; CDR2 reads FVKESK. V lost 1 base to trimming and J lost 7 bases, with 13 bases between them. The CDR3 runs to 14 residues.

This clone has a handful of counts. The chain joins TRBV6-5 to TRBJ2-1; TRBD1 aligns across 8 bases. CDR3 length: 15 residues. Per germline, CDR1 MNHEY and CDR2 SVGAGI. The V gene end was trimmed by 5 bases and the J gene end by 5 bases; junction bases not matched to a gene: 8. The CDR3 coding sequence is TGTGCCAGCAGTACGTACAGGGGGAGTAACAATGAGCAGTTCTTC. Protein product: CASSTYRGSNNEQFF.

V is TRBV25-1 and J is TRBJ1-4; a weak D match, TRBD1 (5 bases). This CDR3 has 14 residues. V lost 1 base, J lost 11 bases, and 14 bases lay in between. Germline V CDR1 and CDR2: MGHDK, SYGVNS. The CDR3 loop reads CASSEWRDGGKLFF. The DNA of the CDR3 is TGTGCCAGCAGTGAATGGCGGGACGGGGGTAAACTGTTTTTT.

The gene calls are TRBV27 and TRBJ1-1; D is possibly TRBD1 (6 bases). The CDR3 is 14 amino acids. Trimming pared 5 bases from V and 7 bases from J, leaving 17 bases between. The germline V gene has CDR1 MNHEY and CDR2 SMNVEV (reference sequence). The CDR3 bases are TGTGCCAGCAGTAAGAGACAGGAAGCTGGTGAAGCTTTCTTT. It yields the protein CASSKRQEAGEAFF.

Concerning this clone itself: Distinct nucleotide sequences in the sample also encode this CDR3. The J gene is TRBJ1-5, the V gene TRBV30, with 8 bases fitting TRBD1. Germline V gene lookup returns CDR1 GTSNPN and CDR2 SVGIG (reference sequence). J gave up 7 bases and V 3 bases, and 5 bases lay outside the gene matches. CDR3 length equals 13 residues. The DNA for the CDR3 is TGTGCCTGGAGCGGACAGGGAGGACAGCCCCAGCATTTT. It is translated as CAWSGQGGQPQHF.

There are a few counts of this clone. CDR3 sequence reads: CASRAGADTQYF. CDR3 nucleotides: TGTGCCAGCAGAGCAGGGGCAGATACGCAGTATTTT. The chain carries TRBV2 and TRBJ2-3; weak D call: TRBD1 (6 bases). V was clipped by 6 bases and J by 4 bases, with 8 bases between them. The length of the CDR3 is 12 residues. CDR1 is SNHLY and CDR2 is FYNNEI in the germline V gene.

This clone occurred a few times. The CDR3 loop is CASSLADSRTDTQYF. CDR3 nucleotide sequence: TGCGCCAGCAGCTTGGCTGACAGCCGCACAGATACGCAGTATTTT. The chain recombines TRBV5-1 with TRBJ2-3, with D possibly TRBD1 on 5 matching bases. The CDR3 covers 15 residues. Looked up from germline, CDR1 is SGHRS and CDR2 is YFSETQ. The V end was cut by 0 bases, the J end by 1 base, with 9 bases between.

This clone has a handful of counts. The chain joins TRBV5-1 to TRBJ1-2, with D possibly TRBD1 on 6 matching bases. This CDR3 contains 14 residues. Germline loops: CDR1 SGHRS, CDR2 YFSETQ. V was cut by 3 bases and J by 8 bases, with 17 bases left in between. CDR3: CASSYRDTNGGYTF. The CDR3, as DNA: TGCGCCAGCAGCTACCGGGACACCAACGGCGGCTACACCTTC.

This clone was observed a handful of times. This rearrangement joins TRBV7-8 to TRBJ2-4; perhaps TRBD2 as D (5 bases). Germline CDR1 is SGHVS and CDR2 is FQNEAQ. The V gene lost 4 bases and the J gene lost 1 base, with 11 bases spanning the gap. The CDR3 has 15 amino acids. CDR3 protein: CASSSRGVAKNIQYF. The CDR3 DNA reads TGTGCCAGCAGCTCCCGGGGAGTCGCCAAAAACATTCAGTACTTC.

This clone was observed a handful of times. V is TRBV6-1 and J is TRBJ1-1, with 10 bases matching TRBD1. The germline CDR1 and CDR2 sequences are MNHNS and SASEGT. The CDR3 is 14 residues long. Trimming cost V 4 bases and J 7 bases; bases outside gene matches: 6. The CDR3 loop is CASSGPGQGIEAFF. Written as DNA, the CDR3 is TGTGCCAGCAGTGGACCGGGACAGGGGATTGAAGCTTTCTTT.

The CDR3 nucleotides are TGTGCCAGCTCCCGGGCAGGGTTAAGCTATGGCTACACCTTC. This sequence encodes CASSRAGLSYGYTF. This chain links TRBV18 with TRBJ1-2, with TRBD1 as a possible D gene (5 bases). This CDR3 comprises 14 residues. The V gene's germline CDR1 is KGHSH and CDR2 LQKENI. V shed 6 bases and J shed 4 bases, with 15 bases lying between them.

The chain couples TRBV30 to TRBJ1-2, with 8 bases fitting TRBD1. The CDR3 sequence is 14 residues long. CDR1 is GTSNPN, CDR2 SVGIG, per germline (reference sequence). With 3 bases clipped from V and 4 bases from J, the junction kept 7 bases outside the gene matches. The CDR3 spells CAWSGTGRSYGYTF. DNA of the CDR3: TGTGCCTGGAGCGGGACAGGTCGGAGCTATGGCTACACCTTC.

The chain is built from TRBV9 and TRBJ2-5; D could derive from TRBD1 or TRBD2 (5 bases each). The CDR3 consists of 15 residues. Germline V lookup: CDR1 SGDLS, CDR2 YYNGEE. Trimming removed 1 base at V and 1 base at J, with 11 bases between. CDR3 nucleotides: TGTGCCAGCAGCGTACTTACCGGGGCCCAAGAGACCCAGTACTTC. This translates into CASSVLTGAQETQYF.